The 15 T cell receptor beta chains in this list originate from one sample, sequenced in a study of PD-1 blockade in classical Hodgkin lymphoma (TCRdb year 2020). Sample time point, as interpreted from the label and publication: newly diagnosed, previously untreated cHL patient sample. The receptor library was made with the immunoSEQ multiplex PCR assay. The immuneACCESS repertoire file appears here via TCRdb, limited to in-frame rearrangements. These files lack a portion of the clones; in checked studies, under half of the deficit traces to unresolved V genes, and the cause of the others is not known. The sample data list fewer than 90,000 clones, and roughly 93% of these were observed just once. The ten largest clones capture roughly 2.6% of the sample. The sequenced sample consisted of peripheral blood mononuclear cells (PBMCs). The receptors originated from a human donor with classical Hodgkin lymphoma.

The CDR3 DNA reads as TGTGCCAGCAGTGTGGACATTCTCTTTAATCAGCCCCAGCATTTT. This sequence encodes CASSVDILFNQPQHF. This chain connects TRBV6-1 to TRBJ1-5, with D possibly matching TRBD1 (5 bases). CDR1 and CDR2 (germline): MNHNS, SASEGT. Trimming took 4 bases from V and 4 from J, leaving 14 bases between them. The CDR3 sequence is 15 residues long.

The V gene is TRBV5-1, the J gene TRBJ2-5, with D possibly being TRBD1 or TRBD2 (5 bases each). Per germline, CDR1 SGHRS and CDR2 YFSETQ. The V end lost 4 bases, the J end lost 5 bases, and 15 bases lay between the germline ends. This CDR3 is built from 14 residues. The CDR3 DNA reads TGCGCCAGCAGCCCGGGGCAGGGCGGGGAGACCCAGTACTTC. This gives the protein CASSPGQGGETQYF.

This clone was recorded a few times. The V gene is TRBV4-1, the J gene TRBJ2-5, with 8 bases matching TRBD2. CDR3 length: 16 amino acids. Trimming took 4 bases from V and 4 from J; bases not matched to a gene: 11. Germline values: CDR1 MGHRA, CDR2 YSYEKL. The CDR3 DNA reads as TGCGCCAGCAGCCCGGGAGCGGGAGTGCTTCTAGAGACCCAGTACTTC. Translated, it gives CASSPGAGVLLETQYF.

CDR3 sequence reads: CASSELSGLGYGYTF. The CDR3 DNA follows: TGTGCCAGCAGTGAGCTCTCAGGGCTCGGCTATGGCTACACCTTC. The rearrangement uses TRBV25-1 and TRBJ1-2; D might be TRBD1 (5 bases). From germline, CDR1 is MGHDK and CDR2 SYGVNS. The CDR3 totals 15 residues. V was clipped by 3 bases and J by 4 bases, with 15 bases between them.

The rearrangement joins TRBV20-1 to TRBJ1-2; D unclear. The CDR3 consists of 11 residues. Trimming pared 6 bases from V and 9 bases from J, leaving 14 bases between. Germline CDR1 is DFQATT and CDR2 is SNEGSKA (reference sequence). CDR3 protein: CSARWSGSYTF. The CDR3 DNA reads TGCAGTGCCCGGTGGTCCGGGAGCTACACCTTC.

The chain has TRBV28 and TRBJ1-2; no firm D call. The V gene lost 5 bases and the J gene lost 2 bases, with 9 bases spanning the gap. Per germline, CDR1 MDHEN and CDR2 SYDVKM. This CDR3 has 13 amino acids. The CDR3 reads CASSPTRNYGYTF. The CDR3 DNA follows: TGTGCCAGCAGTCCGACACGAAACTATGGCTACACCTTC.

This chain links TRBV29-1 with TRBJ1-1; 9 bases line up with TRBD1. Trimming at V came to 5 bases and at J to 6 bases, leaving 7 bases not matched to a gene. Germline V gene data show CDR1 as SQVTM and CDR2 as ANQGSEA. This CDR3 spans 13 amino acids. The CDR3 DNA reads as TGCAGCGTTCGGGGACAGGGAATCGCTGAAGCTTTCTTT. It yields the protein CSVRGQGIAEAFF.

This clone was seen a single time. The chain links TRBV10-2 to TRBJ2-6; 8 bases match TRBD1. Germline CDR1 is WSHSY and CDR2 is SAAADI. Trimming removed 7 bases from V and 2 bases from J; junction bases left unmatched: 4. The CDR3 extends over 15 amino acids. CDR3 nucleotides: TGCGCCAGCACCGCAGGGGGCCCTGGGGCCAACGTCCTGACTTTC. This translates into CASTAGGPGANVLTF.

The gene calls are TRBV18 and TRBJ2-3, with 10 bases identical to TRBD2. The CDR3 contains 17 residues. The V gene end was trimmed by 1 base and the J gene end by 4 bases; junction bases not matched to a gene: 8. The germline CDR1 and CDR2 sequences are KGHSH and LQKENI. The CDR3 DNA is TGTGCCAGCTCACCACTCGAACTAGCGGGAATTCCAGATACGCAGTATTTT. Protein sequence: CASSPLELAGIPDTQYF.

The genes are TRBV7-2 and TRBJ1-5, with D unresolved. CDR3 length equals 16 residues. Per germline, CDR1 SGHTA and CDR2 FQGNSA. With 2 bases removed from V and 1 base from J, the gap between germline ends came to 12 bases. In DNA, the CDR3 is TGTGCCAGCAGCTTAAGTAGTACCGGCAGCAATCAGCCCCAGCATTTT. Translated: CASSLSSTGSNQPQHF.

The CDR3 loop is CASSQGLGGHTQYF. CDR3 nucleotides: TGCGCCAGCAGCCAGGGACTAGGAGGACATACGCAGTATTTT. The chain joins TRBV4-1 to TRBJ2-3; 8 bases line up with TRBD2. CDR3 length equals 14 residues. V lost 3 bases and J lost 7; bases outside the gene matches: 6. Germline V gene lookup returns CDR1 MGHRA and CDR2 YSYEKL.

CDR3 residues: CSVDSNTEAFF. CDR3 DNA: TGCAGCGTTGACTCGAACACTGAAGCTTTCTTT. V is TRBV29-1 and J is TRBJ1-1, with D hard to call. The CDR3 runs 11 residues. Germline loops: CDR1 SQVTM, CDR2 ANQGSEA. V shed 3 bases and J shed 1 base, with 3 bases lying between them. The whole variable domain, remainder taken from reference TRBV29-1 and TRBJ1-1, is SAVISQKPSRDICQRGTSLTIQCQVDSQVTMMFWYRQQPGQSLTLIATANQGSEATYESGFVIDKFPISRPNLTFSTLTVSNMSPEDSSIYLCSVDSNTEAFFGQGTRLTVV.

This rearrangement joins TRBV5-6 to TRBJ2-7; unclear D gene. The V gene's germline CDR1 is SGHDT and CDR2 YYEEEE. With 0 bases removed from V and 4 bases from J, the gap between germline ends came to 8 bases. This CDR3 is built from 13 residues. Here the CDR3 DNA reads TGTGCCAGCAGCTTGGCCCGTGGATACGAGCAGTACTTC. It is translated as CASSLARGYEQYF.

The chain employs TRBV7-8 and TRBJ1-2, with TRBD1 matching 9 bases. This CDR3 contains 14 residues. CDR1 is SGHVS, CDR2 FQNEAQ, per germline. V was pared by 5 bases and J by 8 bases, with 9 bases of the junction left unmatched. The CDR3 DNA is TGTGCCAGCAGCGAATTACAGGGGGCTAGGGGCTACACCTTC. Its protein is CASSELQGARGYTF.

The chain carries TRBV11-2 and TRBJ2-1; D unresolved. V was pared by 2 bases and J by 0 bases, with 11 bases between. The CDR3 has 16 amino acids. CDR1 is SGHAT, CDR2 FQNNGV, per germline. For the CDR3, the DNA is TGTGCCAGCAGCTTACTTCCCAGTAGCTCCTACAATGAGCAGTTCTTC. It specifies CASSLLPSSSYNEQFF.